The clone carrying this TCR beta chain showed up many times. What it binds is not known. This sample stems from a study of identical twins. TCRdb independently ran MiXCR on the 5' RACE reads; one entry per CDR3 protein. The table lists roughly 150,000 distinct CDR3 sequences, 3% to 4.5% of them singletons. Study-wide results and limits: Zero-insertion analyses could be partly confounded by invariant MAIT and iNKT cells.

Germline CDR1 and CDR2: SGHRS and YFSETQ. CDR3 length: 14 residues. V dropped 3 bases and J dropped 4 bases, with 14 bases sitting between them. The rearrangement uses TRBV5-1 and TRBJ2-7, with a weak D call TRBD2 (6 bases). Sequenced sample: memory T cells sorted from blood. The TCR comes from a man aged 18 to 35 in good health. CDR3 in DNA: TGCGCCAGCAGCTCCCTCTCCCGGGGGTACGAGCAGTACTTC. Protein product: CASSSLSRGYEQYF.